These 20 T cell receptor beta chains were all obtained from the same sample, sequenced in a study of cytomegalovirus exposure and HLA in healthy donors. 13 Jbeta primers and 60 Vbeta primers were used for the PCR. The repertoire was sequenced with immunoSEQ multiplex PCR; TCRdb's copy has only in-frame clones and lacks some. The repertoire holds about 170,000 clones, with about 82% as singletons. Sequenced: PBMCs. Receptor source: a woman between 18 and 29 years old in good health and CMV-seronegative.

The rearrangement joins TRBV7-9 to TRBJ1-2; D is perhaps TRBD1 (5 bases). The V and J ends lost 1 base and 5 bases respectively, with 14 bases between them. Germline V gene lookup returns CDR1 SEHNR and CDR2 FQNEAQ (reference sequence). CDR3 length: 15 amino acids. Written as DNA, the CDR3 is TGTGCCAGCAGCTTAGAGGCCCGGCGGGGGTATGGCTACACCTTC. Protein product: CASSLEARRGYGYTF.

The chain carries TRBV13 and TRBJ2-1; the match to TRBD2 covers 11 bases. Per germline, CDR1 PRHDT and CDR2 FYEKMQ (reference sequence). After removal of 3 bases from V and 10 bases from J, the junction contained 2 bases not matched to a gene. This CDR3 contains 13 residues. CDR3 DNA sequence: TGTGCCAGCAGCTTTATAGCGGGAGGGGAGCAGTTCTTC. The encoded protein is CASSFIAGGEQFF. The entire variable domain, with the rest obtained from reference TRBV13 and TRBJ2-1, is as follows: AAGVIQSPRHLIKEKRETATLKCYPIPRHDTVYWYQQGPGQDPQFLISFYEKMQSDKGSIPDRFSAQQFSDYHSELNMSSLELGDSALYFCASSFIAGGEQFFGPGTRLTVL.

The rearrangement links TRBV7-2 to TRBJ2-3; D is unresolved. V lost 5 bases and J 7 bases, leaving 13 bases between the germline ends. Germline V gene data show CDR1 as SGHTA and CDR2 as FQGNSA. The CDR3 runs to 13 residues. In DNA form, the CDR3 reads TGTGCCAGCAGCCCCGAGGCCGGTCATACGCAGTATTTT. This sequence encodes CASSPEAGHTQYF.

A remark on this clone: The same CDR3 arises from other DNA sequences in this sample as well. This sequence joins TRBV6-6 and TRBJ1-5, with unresolved D. The CDR3 contains 13 residues. Trimming removed 2 bases from V and 6 bases from J, with 8 bases in between. The germline V gene has CDR1 MNHNY and CDR2 SVGAGI (reference sequence). The CDR3 reads CASSYGQSQPQHF. For the CDR3, the DNA is TGTGCCAGCAGTTACGGGCAGTCTCAGCCCCAGCATTTT.

The chain is built from TRBV6-1 and TRBJ1-4; possible D gene TRBD1, 6 bases. The V gene's germline CDR1 is MNHNS and CDR2 SASEGT. The CDR3 length is 14 residues. The V and J ends lost 6 bases and 5 bases respectively, with 13 bases between them. Here the CDR3 DNA reads TGTGCCAGCAGCCGGACAGCGAGGAATGAAAAACTGTTTTTT. This codes for CASSRTARNEKLFF.

This chain connects TRBV11-1 to TRBJ2-5, with TRBD2 matching 8 bases. V trimming: 2 bases; J trimming: 5 bases; junction bases outside the gene matches: 10. CDR3 length: 16 amino acids. The germline V gene encodes CDR1 SGHAT and CDR2 FQDESV (reference sequence). The CDR3 sequence is CASSLSRGGPRETQYF. CDR3 DNA: TGTGCCAGCAGCTTATCACGGGGGGGGCCGCGGGAGACCCAGTACTTC.

The gene calls are TRBV27 and TRBJ2-7; D might be TRBD2 (5 bases). The CDR3 totals 14 residues. The V gene's germline CDR1 is MNHEY and CDR2 SMNVEV (reference sequence). V lost 2 bases and J lost 3, with 11 bases in between. This CDR3 reads CASSLGSGNYEQYF. As DNA, the CDR3 is TGTGCCAGCAGTTTAGGCTCCGGGAACTACGAGCAGTACTTC.

V gene TRBV4-3 combines with J gene TRBJ2-3; 14 bases agree with TRBD2. CDR3 length equals 19 residues. Looked up from germline, CDR1 is LGHNA and CDR2 is YSLEER. Trimming at V came to 1 base and at J to 3 bases, leaving 9 bases not matched to a gene. The CDR3 nucleotides read TGCGCCAGCAGCCAAGGACTAGCGGGAGGGCTAGGTGGGACAGATACGCAGTATTTT. This sequence encodes CASSQGLAGGLGGTDTQYF.

The V and J genes are TRBV6-5 and TRBJ2-5, with 11 bases fitting TRBD2. J was trimmed by 5 bases and V by 6 bases; bases with no gene match: 8. Looked up from germline, CDR1 is MNHEY and CDR2 is SVGAGI. This CDR3 contains 15 residues. CDR3 sequence (DNA): TGTGCCAGCAGACTTACTAGCGGGAGTCGGGAGACCCAGTACTTC. It specifies CASRLTSGSRETQYF.

The chain links TRBV5-6 to TRBJ1-1, with a weak D call TRBD1 (5 bases). Germline V gives CDR1 SGHDT, CDR2 YYEEEE. V lost 3 bases to trimming and J lost 3 bases, with 18 bases between them. The CDR3 runs to 16 residues. The CDR3 nucleotides read TGTGCCAGCAGCTCGCCTCCGGGACTCCTAGACACTGAAGCTTTCTTT. Its translation is CASSSPPGLLDTEAFF.

V gene TRBV6-6 combines with J gene TRBJ2-1; no clear D gene. The V and J ends lost 5 bases and 0 bases respectively, with 8 bases between them. Germline V gene lookup returns CDR1 MNHNY and CDR2 SVGAGI (reference sequence). CDR3 length equals 14 residues. The CDR3 loop reads CASSNRDSYNEQFF. For the CDR3, the DNA is TGTGCCAGCAGTAACAGAGACTCCTACAATGAGCAGTTCTTC.

This rearrangement joins TRBV21-1 to TRBJ2-3; the D call in the table, TRBD2, was not verified against the DNA. TRBV21-1 is termed a pseudogene. There are 17 residues in the CDR3. The CDR3 spells CASSQASSAFHTDTQYF. Here the CDR3 DNA reads TGTGCCAGCAGCCAAGCGTCTAGCGCATTTCACACAGATACGCAGTATTTT.

This clone was seen ten or more times. The chain joins TRBV19 to TRBJ2-6; TRBD1 aligns across 11 bases. V was pared by 8 bases and J by 1 base, with 4 bases of the junction left unmatched. The CDR3 consists of 16 residues. CDR1 is LNHDA and CDR2 is SQIVND in the germline V gene (reference sequence). CDR3 sequence: CASSGTGGSGANVLTF. The DNA of the CDR3 is TGTGCCAGTTCCGGGACAGGGGGTTCTGGGGCCAACGTCCTGACTTTC. The full variable domain, rest sourced from reference TRBV19 and TRBJ2-6, is DGGITQSPKYLFRKEGQNVTLSCEQNLNHDAMYWYRQDPGQGLRLIYYSQIVNDFQKGDIAEGYSVSREKKESFPLTVTSAQKNPTAFYLCASSGTGGSGANVLTFGAGSRLTVL.

The chain is built from TRBV30 and TRBJ1-1; D gene ambiguous. Germline V gene data show CDR1 as GTSNPN and CDR2 as SVGIG (reference sequence). V was cut by 0 bases and J by 4 bases, with 12 bases left in between. The CDR3 runs 14 residues. CDR3 sequence: CAWSVRWEFTEAFF. For the CDR3, the DNA is TGTGCCTGGAGTGTACGCTGGGAGTTCACTGAAGCTTTCTTT.

Here the CDR3 DNA reads TGTGCCAGCACCTTCGTTCGTCTTGTCGGGAGGGCGTTTGGTTACAATGAGCAGTTCTTC. It translates to CASTFVRLVGRAFGYNEQFF. This chain connects TRBV21-1 to TRBJ2-1; TRBD2, as called in the table, went unchecked against the DNA. TRBV21-1 is a documented pseudogene. The CDR3 contains 20 residues.

The V gene is TRBV2, the J gene TRBJ2-1, with 11 bases fitting TRBD2. V lost 6 bases to trimming and J lost 5 bases; unmatched junction nucleotides: 9. CDR1 and CDR2 (germline): SNHLY, FYNNEI. The CDR3 spans 16 residues. CDR3 region: CASRGDSGRANNEQFF. DNA of the CDR3: TGTGCCAGCAGGGGAGATAGCGGGAGGGCCAACAATGAGCAGTTCTTC.

This chain joins TRBV6-5 and TRBJ2-3; TRBD2 matches at 8 bases. In germline, CDR1 is MNHEY, CDR2 SVGAGI. With 2 bases clipped from V and 7 bases from J, the junction kept 5 bases outside the gene matches. The CDR3 loop spans 14 amino acids. DNA for the CDR3: TGTGCCAGCAGTTACGGTGCGGGAGGATATACGCAGTATTTT. It codes for CASSYGAGGYTQYF.

This clone was recorded once. The chain carries TRBV27 and TRBJ2-3, with 7 bases that match TRBD1. V lost 0 bases to trimming and J lost 3 bases; unmatched junction nucleotides: 12. The germline CDR1 and CDR2 sequences are MNHEY and SMNVEV (reference sequence). The CDR3 sequence is 18 residues long. CDR3: CASSLSYFWAGGTDTQYF. The CDR3 DNA is TGTGCCAGCAGTTTATCTTATTTTTGGGCAGGGGGAACAGATACGCAGTATTTT.

J is TRBJ1-2 and V is TRBV6-5, with a tentative D call TRBD1 (6 bases). The germline V gene encodes CDR1 MNHEY and CDR2 SVGAGI. Trimming pared 6 bases from V and 4 bases from J, leaving 15 bases between. The CDR3 covers 14 residues. In DNA, the CDR3 is TGTGCCAGCAGAGTTGGGGGCACGTCCTATGGCTACACCTTC. Translating gives CASRVGGTSYGYTF.

V gene TRBV28 combines with J gene TRBJ2-3, with 11 nucleotides matching TRBD2. The CDR3 is made up of 16 amino acids. Per germline, CDR1 MDHEN and CDR2 SYDVKM. V lost 6 bases, J lost 3 bases, and 8 bases stayed unmatched. As DNA, the CDR3 is TGTGCCAGCAGGGTGAATAGCGGGAGGGGGACAGATACGCAGTATTTT. Translation gives CASRVNSGRGTDTQYF.